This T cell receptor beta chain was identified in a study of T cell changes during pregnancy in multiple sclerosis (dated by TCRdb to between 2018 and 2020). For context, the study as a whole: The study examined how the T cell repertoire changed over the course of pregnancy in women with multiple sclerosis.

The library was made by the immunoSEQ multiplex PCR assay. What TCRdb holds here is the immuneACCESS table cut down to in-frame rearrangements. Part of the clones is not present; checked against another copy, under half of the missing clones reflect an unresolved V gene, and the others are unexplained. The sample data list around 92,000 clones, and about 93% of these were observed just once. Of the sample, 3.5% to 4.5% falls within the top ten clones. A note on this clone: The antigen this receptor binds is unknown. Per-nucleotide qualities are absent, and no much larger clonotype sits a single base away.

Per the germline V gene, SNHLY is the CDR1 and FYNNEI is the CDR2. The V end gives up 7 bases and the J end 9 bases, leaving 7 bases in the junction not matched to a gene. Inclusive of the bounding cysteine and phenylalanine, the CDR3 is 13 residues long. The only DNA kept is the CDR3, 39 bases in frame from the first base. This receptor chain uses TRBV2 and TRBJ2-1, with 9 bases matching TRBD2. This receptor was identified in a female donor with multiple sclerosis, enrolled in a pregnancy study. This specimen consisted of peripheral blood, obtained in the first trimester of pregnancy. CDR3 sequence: CASTGLASGEQFF. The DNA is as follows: TGTGCCAGCACCGGACTAGCGTCTGGTGAGCAGTTCTTC. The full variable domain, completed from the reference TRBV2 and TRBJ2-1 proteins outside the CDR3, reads EPEVTQTPSHQVTQMGQEVILRCVPISNHLYFYWYRQILGQKVEFLVSFYNNEISEKSEIFDDQFSVERPDGSNFTLKIRSTKLEDSAMYFCASTGLASGEQFFGPGTRLTVL.